A single sample gave rise to the 27 T cell receptor beta chains below, sequenced in a study of blood T cell repertoires in COVID-19. TCRdb's copy holds only in-frame clones and misses some; the assay was immunoSEQ multiplex PCR. The sample records roughly 82,000 clones, 65% to 85% being singletons. Sequenced sample: peripheral blood. These receptors all stem from an older woman with acute or convalescent COVID-19.

This clone was observed a handful of times. The chain employs TRBV5-1 and TRBJ1-1; no firm D call. The CDR3 consists of 14 residues. Looked up from germline, CDR1 is SGHRS and CDR2 is YFSETQ. V gave up 5 bases and J gave up 3 bases, with 14 bases separating them. The CDR3 coding sequence is TGCGCCAGCAGGACTGCCCCTCCTGACACTGAAGCTTTCTTT. This codes for CASRTAPPDTEAFF. Full variable domain (remainder filled in from reference TRBV5-1 and TRBJ1-1): KAGVTQTPRYLIKTRGQQVTLSCSPISGHRSVSWYQQTPGQGLQFLFEYFSETQRNKGNFPGRFSGRQFSNSRSEMNVSTLELGDSALYLCASRTAPPDTEAFFGQGTRLTVV.

This chain connects TRBV5-1 to TRBJ2-1; 10 nucleotides match TRBD1. The CDR3 spans 15 residues. From germline, CDR1 is SGHRS and CDR2 YFSETQ. The V segment lost 4 bases and the J segment 0 bases; nucleotides outside the gene matches: 1. Written as DNA, the CDR3 is TGCGCCAGCAGCGACAGGGGGCTCTCCTACAATGAGCAGTTCTTC. Protein sequence: CASSDRGLSYNEQFF.

The rearrangement links TRBV19 to TRBJ2-1; D gene unclear. Germline assignment: CDR1 LNHDA and CDR2 SQIVND (reference sequence). The CDR3 runs to 13 residues. V was clipped by 6 bases and J by 0 bases, with 6 bases between them. The CDR3 here is CASSISSYNEQFF. The CDR3 DNA follows: TGTGCCAGTAGCATTAGCTCCTACAATGAGCAGTTCTTC.

The genes are TRBV11-2 and TRBJ2-1; TRBD2 aligns across 12 bases. Looked up from germline, CDR1 is SGHAT and CDR2 is FQNNGV. V gave up 1 base and J gave up 5 bases; unmatched junction bases: 6. This CDR3 has 17 amino acids. The CDR3 DNA follows: TGTGCCAGCAGCTTAGGAATACTAGCGGGGGGAAACAATGAGCAGTTCTTC. Translating it yields CASSLGILAGGNNEQFF.

This clone occurred once. The chain carries TRBV27 and TRBJ2-5; TRBD2 aligns across 11 bases. V shed 6 bases, J shed 5 bases, and the junction held 8 bases outside the gene matches. This CDR3 has 15 amino acids. CDR1 and CDR2 (germline): MNHEY, SMNVEV (reference sequence). CDR3 amino acids: CASRHSGGAQETQYF. Here the CDR3 DNA reads TGTGCCAGCAGACATAGCGGGGGGGCGCAGGAGACCCAGTACTTC.

This chain links TRBV7-9 with TRBJ1-1, with a weak D call TRBD1 (6 bases). V was cut by 3 bases and J by 5 bases, with 13 bases left in between. Germline V CDR1 and CDR2: SEHNR, FQNEAQ (reference sequence). CDR3 size: 14 residues. As DNA, the CDR3 is TGTGCCAGCAGCTTCAAAGGGGGAGATACTGAAGCTTTCTTT. Amino acid sequence: CASSFKGGDTEAFF.

The chain combines TRBV2 with TRBJ2-1; 8 bases match TRBD2. With V trimmed by 8 bases and J by 2 bases, 8 bases remained unmatched. The germline gives CDR1 SNHLY, CDR2 FYNNEI. The CDR3 contains 15 residues. This CDR3 reads CASSAGAPTYNEQFF. The CDR3 nucleotides are TGTGCCAGCTCAGCGGGGGCCCCTACCTACAATGAGCAGTTCTTC.

This clone was found once. The rearrangement joins TRBV12-5 to TRBJ2-6; D not certain. The V and J ends lost 0 bases and 4 bases respectively, with 10 bases between them. CDR3 size: 16 residues. Germline CDR1 and CDR2: LGHNT and FRNRAP. For the CDR3, the DNA is TGTGCTAGTGGTTTGGTACGCGAAGCCGGGGCCAACGTCCTGACTTTC. Translated: CASGLVREAGANVLTF.

The gene calls are TRBV2 and TRBJ1-2, with TRBD1 matching 8 bases. Germline trimming cut 5 bases from V and 9 bases from J; bases unmatched to any gene: 8. CDR1 and CDR2 (germline): SNHLY, FYNNEI. CDR3 size: 13 residues. The CDR3 DNA sequence: TGTGCCAGCAGTTACGGACAGGGTCTAAGCTACACCTTC. This codes for CASSYGQGLSYTF.

CDR3 in amino acids: CASSPSGTSGRSLYNEQFF. CDR3 DNA sequence: TGTGCCAGCAGCCCCTCCGGGACTAGCGGGAGGTCCCTATACAATGAGCAGTTCTTC. The rearrangement uses TRBV11-3 and TRBJ2-1; 15 nucleotides align to TRBD2. V lost 5 bases and J lost 4; bases outside the gene matches: 12. CDR1 and CDR2 from the germline V gene are SGHNT and YENEEA. This CDR3 contains 19 residues.

J is TRBJ2-3 and V is TRBV5-6; 9 bases line up with TRBD1. The V gene end was trimmed by 4 bases and the J gene end by 5 bases; junction bases not matched to a gene: 14. The CDR3 runs to 17 residues. The germline CDR1 and CDR2 sequences are SGHDT and YYEEEE. For the CDR3, the DNA is TGTGCCAGCAGCCGGGCCTACAACAGGGGGCATAGAGATACGCAGTATTTT. Residues: CASSRAYNRGHRDTQYF.

The chain recombines TRBV5-5 with TRBJ2-7, with TRBD1 identical over 7 bases. This CDR3 spans 14 amino acids. Germline V gives CDR1 SGHKS, CDR2 YYEKEE (reference sequence). With V trimmed by 7 bases and J by 5 bases, 12 bases remained unmatched. DNA of the CDR3: TGTGCCAGCGGAGGACCGGGACAGTGGGACGAGCAGTACTTC. It codes for CASGGPGQWDEQYF. Complete variable domain (other parts from reference TRBV5-5 and TRBJ2-7): DAGVTQSPTHLIKTRGQQVTLRCSPISGHKSVSWYQQVLGQGPQFIFQYYEKEERGRGNFPDRFSARQFPNYSSELNVNALLLGDSALYLCASGGPGQWDEQYFGPGTRLTVT.

The J gene is TRBJ1-1, the V gene TRBV5-6; D call uncertain. Germline V gives CDR1 SGHDT, CDR2 YYEEEE. Between the trimmed V and J ends, which lost 0 bases and 4 bases, there was a span of 10 bases. The CDR3 is made up of 14 amino acids. CDR3 nucleotides: TGTGCCAGCAGCTTGGTCGGGGTGGGCACTGAAGCTTTCTTT. The encoded protein is CASSLVGVGTEAFF.

The V and J genes are TRBV6-6 and TRBJ1-5; 7 bases agree with TRBD1. V was clipped by 6 bases and J by 1 base; unmatched bases: 9. CDR3 length: 16 amino acids. The germline V gene encodes CDR1 MNHNY and CDR2 SVGAGI (reference sequence). The CDR3 loop reads CASRRKQGLSNQPQHF. DNA for the CDR3: TGTGCCAGCAGACGTAAACAGGGGCTAAGCAATCAGCCCCAGCATTTT.

This clone was counted between two and nine times. The genes are TRBV13 and TRBJ2-4, with D possibly TRBD1 on 6 matching bases. The V gene lost 4 bases and the J gene lost 1 base, with 14 bases spanning the gap. The germline V gene encodes CDR1 PRHDT and CDR2 FYEKMQ (reference sequence). This CDR3 contains 16 residues. As DNA, the CDR3 is TGTGCCAGCAGCTCAATAGGGGGAATGGCCAAAAACATTCAGTACTTC. Residues: CASSSIGGMAKNIQYF. Using reference TRBV13 and TRBJ2-4 for the parts outside the CDR3, the full variable domain is AAGVIQSPRHLIKEKRETATLKCYPIPRHDTVYWYQQGPGQDPQFLISFYEKMQSDKGSIPDRFSAQQFSDYHSELNMSSLELGDSALYFCASSSIGGMAKNIQYFGAGTRLSVL.

The V gene is TRBV7-9, the J gene TRBJ1-5, with 8 bases fitting TRBD1. V shed 1 base, J shed 1 base, and the junction held 3 bases outside the gene matches. Germline assignment: CDR1 SEHNR and CDR2 FQNEAQ (reference sequence). The CDR3 length is 16 residues. In DNA, the CDR3 is TGTGCCAGCAGCTTAGGGACAGGGAACAGCAATCAGCCCCAGCATTTT. Protein product: CASSLGTGNSNQPQHF.

CDR3 amino acids: CASTGQSVGYTF. The CDR3 DNA reads TGTGCCAGCACAGGGCAGTCTGTTGGCTACACCTTC. V is TRBV5-4 and J is TRBJ1-2; D possibly corresponds to TRBD1 (5 bases). Germline CDR1 SGHNT, CDR2 YYREEE (reference sequence). The CDR3 is 12 amino acids. The V end was cut by 6 bases, the J end by 7 bases, with 13 bases between.

CDR3: CASSRGTWDQETQYF. The DNA of the CDR3 is TGTGCCAGCAGTCGCGGGACTTGGGACCAAGAGACCCAGTACTTC. This chain uses TRBV7-9 with TRBJ2-5; D is perhaps TRBD2 (6 bases). With 6 bases removed from V and 0 bases from J, the gap between germline ends came to 14 bases. Germline assignment: CDR1 SEHNR and CDR2 FQNEAQ (reference sequence). The CDR3 totals 15 residues. The full variable domain, its missing parts supplied by reference TRBV7-9 and TRBJ2-5, is DTGVSQNPRHKITKRGQNVTFRCDPISEHNRLYWYRQTLGQGPEFLTYFQNEAQLEKSRLLSDRFSAERPKGSFSTLEIQRTEQGDSAMYLCASSRGTWDQETQYFGPGTRLLVL.

The chain recombines TRBV5-1 with TRBJ1-3; the D is unclear. Deletions cut 5 bases from V and 2 bases from J, with 14 bases between. Germline V gene sequence: CDR1 SGHRS, CDR2 YFSETQ. The CDR3 extends over 15 amino acids. Here the CDR3 reads CASSQAMTTGNTIYF. The CDR3 DNA reads as TGCGCCAGCAGTCAGGCGATGACGACTGGAAACACCATATATTTT.

The rearrangement uses TRBV7-5 and TRBJ2-2; TRBD1 is the table's D call and was not checked against the DNA. TRBV7-5 is a recognized pseudogene. The CDR3 runs 14 residues. This CDR3 reads CARSRTGDTGELFF. CDR3 nucleotides: TGTGCCAGATCCCGGACAGGGGACACCGGGGAGCTGTTTTTT.

DNA for the CDR3: TGTGCCAGCAGCCCAGTCTACGAGCAGTACTTC. It codes for CASSPVYEQYF. The chain employs TRBV7-9 and TRBJ2-7; D uncertain. Germline values: CDR1 SEHNR, CDR2 FQNEAQ (reference sequence). V was trimmed by 5 bases and J by 3 bases, leaving 5 bases between them. This CDR3 is 11 amino acids long.

The chain recombines TRBV27 with TRBJ1-5; D is perhaps TRBD1 (6 bases). The length of the CDR3 is 17 residues. CDR1 is MNHEY, CDR2 SMNVEV, per germline (reference sequence). Trimming cost V 2 bases and J 1 base, with 15 bases left between them. The chain's CDR3 is CASSLGVGAWSNQPQHF. DNA for the CDR3: TGTGCCAGCAGTTTAGGCGTGGGGGCCTGGAGCAATCAGCCCCAGCATTTT.

The chain carries TRBV7-9 and TRBJ2-1; 11 bases are a match to TRBD2. The CDR3 totals 18 residues. Germline CDR1 and CDR2: SEHNR and FQNEAQ (reference sequence). Trimming cost V 1 base and J 1 base; bases outside gene matches: 6. CDR3 coding DNA: TGTGCCAGCAGCTTAGGCCTAGCGGGAGGTCTATCCTACAATGAGCAGTTCTTC. Protein product: CASSLGLAGGLSYNEQFF.

Many counts were recorded for this clone. The chain is built from TRBV7-6 and TRBJ2-1, with 14 bases fitting TRBD2. V trimming: 0 bases; J trimming: 7 bases; junction bases outside the gene matches: 5. The CDR3 covers 17 residues. CDR1 is SGHVS and CDR2 is FNYEAQ in the germline V gene. The CDR3, as DNA: TGTGCCAGCAGCTTAGCGAAGACTAGCGGGAGGGGTAATGAGCAGTTCTTC. Amino acids: CASSLAKTSGRGNEQFF.

This CDR3 is CASSLVDSPNTEAFF. CDR3 nucleotides: TGCGCCAGCAGCTTAGTGGACAGTCCAAACACTGAAGCTTTCTTT. The rearrangement links TRBV4-3 to TRBJ1-1; possibly TRBD1 for D (6 bases). The CDR3 totals 15 residues. V lost 5 bases and J lost 2, with 15 bases in between. Germline V gene lookup returns CDR1 LGHNA and CDR2 YSLEER.

V usage is TRBV7-2 and J usage is TRBJ2-7; a weak D match, TRBD1 (6 bases). Trimming cost V 5 bases and J 1 base, with 12 bases left between them. CDR3 length equals 14 residues. CDR1 is SGHTA, CDR2 FQGNSA, per germline. The CDR3 is CASSAVQGSYEQYF. CDR3 sequence (DNA): TGTGCCAGCAGCGCCGTTCAGGGGTCCTACGAGCAGTACTTC.

The chain uses TRBV5-5 and TRBJ2-4, with a weak D call TRBD2 (6 bases). Germline CDR1 and CDR2: SGHKS and YYEKEE (reference sequence). This CDR3 is built from 16 residues. The V end lost 4 bases, the J end lost 8 bases, and 22 bases lay between the germline ends. The CDR3 loop reads CASSPEAGGGTYIQYF. The CDR3 DNA sequence: TGTGCCAGCAGCCCGGAGGCAGGTGGGGGGACCTACATTCAGTACTTC.